What follows is one T cell receptor (beta chain) and its context. Its target is unknown. This sample is part of a study of T-cell reconstitution after alpha-beta-depleted transplantation in children. Unique molecular identifiers were used in preparing the TCRbeta library. TCRdb fed the PCR reads into MiXCR, producing one record per CDR3 protein. The sample shows hundreds of thousands of distinct CDR3 sequences, around 14% of them seen only once. From germline, CDR1 is SNHLY and CDR2 FYNNEI. V dropped 5 bases and J dropped 2 bases, with 18 bases sitting between them. This CDR3 spans 16 amino acids. General study points: Where some patients showed high TCRbeta diversity at day 60, it came from recipient T cells and thymic progenitors that had survived.

J is TRBJ2-5 and V is TRBV2; D is uncertain. The sample here was PBMCs, taken before TCRalphabeta/CD19-depleted stem cell transplant. The sequence came from a girl aged 2 to 9 with congenital amegakaryocytic thrombocytopenia, due to receive a stem cell transplant. The CDR3 DNA follows: TGTGCCAGCAGTACCGGACCTTCAAAAGGGCAAGAGACCCAGTACTTC. Translated: CASSTGPSKGQETQYF. The whole variable domain, remainder taken from reference TRBV2 and TRBJ2-5, is EPEVTQTPSHQVTQMGQEVILRCVPISNHLYFYWYRQILGQKVEFLVSFYNNEISEKSEIFDDQFSVERPDGSNFTLKIRSTKLEDSAMYFCASSTGPSKGQETQYFGPGTRLLVL.